The source of this T cell receptor (beta chain) is a study of Graves' ophthalmopathy and Graves' hyperthyroidism. For repertoire sequencing, the TCR beta CDR3 regions were amplified from RNA transcripts. HTBI primers primed a first-round RT-PCR, and a second-round multiplex PCR followed. TCRdb reanalysed the multiplex PCR reads using MiXCR and keeps one entry per CDR3 protein. The data hold about 1.2 million distinct CDR3 sequences, with less than 45% observed a single time. This CDR3 has 14 amino acids. Losses at the gene ends were 5 bases for V and 3 bases for J; bases not matched to a gene: 1. In its sample, this clonotype was seen many times.

This receptor was identified in an adult man with Graves' hyperthyroidism. Material: peripheral blood or thyroid tissue (not recorded which). The J gene is TRBJ2-5, the V gene TRBV12-3 or TRBV12-4; 12 bases line up with TRBD2. The DNA for the CDR3 is TGTGCCAGCAGTCGGACTAGCGGGAAAGAGACCCAGTACTTC. Protein: CASSRTSGKETQYF.